This passage covers 23 T cell receptor beta chains from one sample sequenced in a study of cytomegalovirus exposure and HLA in healthy donors. PCR used 60 Vbeta primers and 13 Jbeta primers. Repertoires were generated with immunoSEQ multiplex PCR, while TCRdb's copy carries only in-frame clones and drops some. The sample's table shows 40,000 to 60,000 clones. Sequenced: PBMCs. The source is a female donor in good health and CMV-seronegative.

This chain connects TRBV6-5 to TRBJ1-1, with D possibly being TRBD1 (5 bases). V lost 10 bases to trimming and J lost 1 base, with 10 bases between them. CDR1 is MNHEY and CDR2 is SVGAGI in the germline V gene. The length of the CDR3 is 12 residues. The CDR3 protein is CATAGRNTEAFF. Here the CDR3 DNA reads TGTGCCACTGCGGGACGGAACACTGAAGCTTTCTTT.

The genes are TRBV5-1 and TRBJ2-7, with TRBD1 identical over 8 bases. Unmatched junction bases numbered 8, after V lost 0 bases and J lost 0 bases. This CDR3 is 17 amino acids long. The germline V gene encodes CDR1 SGHRS and CDR2 YFSETQ. The CDR3 here is CASSLGPGTGDSYEQYF. CDR3 nucleotide sequence: TGCGCCAGCAGCTTGGGCCCCGGGACAGGAGACTCCTACGAGCAGTACTTC.

The chain has TRBV29-1 and TRBJ1-1, with 9 nucleotides matching TRBD1. CDR3 length: 13 residues. V shed 6 bases, J shed 0 bases, and the junction held 2 bases outside the gene matches. Germline V gives CDR1 SQVTM, CDR2 ANQGSEA. CDR3 DNA: TGCAGCGTGGGGACAGGGTTGAACACTGAAGCTTTCTTT. Its translation: CSVGTGLNTEAFF. Together with reference TRBV29-1 and TRBJ1-1, the CDR3 gives the full variable domain: SAVISQKPSRDICQRGTSLTIQCQVDSQVTMMFWYRQQPGQSLTLIATANQGSEATYESGFVIDKFPISRPNLTFSTLTVSNMSPEDSSIYLCSVGTGLNTEAFFGQGTRLTVV.

This chain uses TRBV19 with TRBJ1-1, with 8 positions matching TRBD1. J gave up 6 bases and V 5 bases, and 5 bases lay outside the gene matches. The CDR3 spans 13 residues. Germline V lookup: CDR1 LNHDA, CDR2 SQIVND (reference sequence). CDR3 nucleotide sequence: TGTGCCAGTAGTTACAGGGGGTTAGCTGAAGCTTTCTTT. It codes for CASSYRGLAEAFF.

This chain connects TRBV7-9 to TRBJ2-7; 10 bases line up with TRBD1. V shed 5 bases and J 6 bases; nucleotides not matched to a gene: 4. The germline CDR1 and CDR2 sequences are SEHNR and FQNEAQ (reference sequence). The CDR3 is 13 amino acids. The CDR3, as DNA: TGTGCCAGCAGCGGACGGACAGGGGGCGAGCAGTACTTC. It codes for CASSGRTGGEQYF.

The chain combines TRBV29-1 with TRBJ2-3; D possibly corresponds to TRBD2 (5 bases). Germline CDR1 and CDR2: SQVTM and ANQGSEA. This CDR3 has 11 residues. V was pared by 4 bases and J by 3 bases, with 5 bases between. DNA of the CDR3: TGCAGCGTTGGAGGGACAGATACGCAGTATTTT. The encoded protein is CSVGGTDTQYF.

The J gene is TRBJ1-5, the V gene TRBV4-2, with D maybe TRBD1 (6 bases). The V and J ends lost 0 bases and 11 bases respectively, with 14 bases between them. Looked up from germline, CDR1 is LGHNA and CDR2 is YNFKEQ. This CDR3 region has 14 residues. The CDR3 nucleotides read TGTGCCAGCAGCCAAGATACTTGGACAGAAGCCCAGCATTTT. It yields the protein CASSQDTWTEAQHF.

The rearrangement joins TRBV7-9 to TRBJ2-5; the D is unclear. CDR3 length: 13 amino acids. Germline-derived CDR1 and CDR2 are SEHNR and FQNEAQ (reference sequence). V dropped 3 bases and J dropped 5 bases, with 10 bases sitting between them. CDR3 in amino acids: CASSLGAGETQYF. CDR3 sequence (DNA): TGTGCCAGCAGCTTGGGTGCCGGGGAGACCCAGTACTTC.

The gene calls are TRBV4-1 and TRBJ2-1; 10 positions agree with TRBD2. Germline V lookup: CDR1 MGHRA, CDR2 YSYEKL. This CDR3 contains 17 residues. Losses at the gene ends were 2 bases for V and 9 bases for J; bases not matched to a gene: 13. Here the CDR3 reads CASSQSRASGSRGEQFF. CDR3 DNA: TGCGCCAGCAGCCAAAGTCGGGCTAGCGGGAGTCGTGGTGAGCAGTTCTTC.

This chain links TRBV18 with TRBJ2-7, with D possibly TRBD1 on 6 matching bases. The CDR3 covers 15 residues. CDR1 KGHSH and CDR2 LQKENI come from the germline V gene. V lost 2 bases to trimming and J lost 2 bases, with 13 bases between them. The CDR3 sequence is CASSPTRGGAYEQYF. In DNA form, the CDR3 reads TGTGCCAGCTCACCAACTAGAGGGGGAGCCTACGAGCAGTACTTC.

The rearrangement uses TRBV6-1 and TRBJ1-4; tentative D call: TRBD1 (5 bases). Trimming took 2 bases from V and 3 from J, leaving 10 bases between them. The CDR3 extends over 15 amino acids. Per the germline V gene, CDR1 is MNHNS and CDR2 is SASEGT. The DNA for the CDR3 is TGTGCCAGCAGTGAACGTCGGGGGTCTAATGAAAAACTGTTTTTT. Translation gives CASSERRGSNEKLFF.

J is TRBJ2-1 and V is TRBV11-2; D not resolved. V was pared by 1 base and J by 5 bases, with 6 bases between. The CDR3 length is 13 residues. CDR1 is SGHAT, CDR2 FQNNGV, per germline. For the CDR3, the DNA is TGTGCCAGCAGCTTAGTTTCTCACAATGAGCAGTTCTTC. Amino acids: CASSLVSHNEQFF.

The chain carries TRBV28 and TRBJ1-5, with no clear D. V was pared by 2 bases and J by 5 bases, with 7 bases between. CDR3 size: 13 residues. Germline assignment: CDR1 MDHEN and CDR2 SYDVKM. In DNA form, the CDR3 reads TGTGCCAGCAGTTTAAGAGATTATCAGCCCCAGCATTTT. Translating gives CASSLRDYQPQHF.

This rearrangement joins TRBV10-3 to TRBJ2-7; tentatively, D is TRBD2 (6 bases). Germline CDR1 is ENHRY and CDR2 is SYGVKD. There are 16 residues in the CDR3. The ends were cut back, 1 base at V and 0 bases at J, with 13 bases in the middle. The CDR3 bases are TGTGCCATCAGTGAGTTCAGGGACTTCCTCTCCTACGAGCAGTACTTC. This translates into CAISEFRDFLSYEQYF.

The chain joins TRBV2 to TRBJ2-7; 9 positions match TRBD1. CDR1 is SNHLY and CDR2 is FYNNEI in the germline V gene. CDR3 length equals 14 residues. Trimming removed 4 bases from V and 2 bases from J; junction bases left unmatched: 3. CDR3 region: CASSATGGPYEQYF. The DNA of the CDR3 is TGTGCCAGCAGTGCGACAGGGGGTCCCTACGAGCAGTACTTC.

The chain joins TRBV29-1 to TRBJ2-5, with 7 nucleotides matching TRBD1. This CDR3 has 14 residues. Germline CDR1 is SQVTM and CDR2 is ANQGSEA. The J segment lost 4 bases and the V segment lost 4 bases, leaving 9 bases of the junction unmatched. This CDR3 reads CSVVPGQMRETQYF. Written as DNA, the CDR3 is TGCAGCGTTGTACCGGGACAGATGCGAGAGACCCAGTACTTC.

The chain couples TRBV14 to TRBJ1-1; D is unclear. Germline V gives CDR1 SGHDN, CDR2 FVKESK. The CDR3 is 15 amino acids. Trimming took off 0 bases at V and 3 bases at J, with 11 bases between the two ends. Written as DNA, the CDR3 is TGTGCCAGCAGCCAAGATTCCGGGGTGGACACTGAAGCTTTCTTT. Protein product: CASSQDSGVDTEAFF. Filled out from reference TRBV14 and TRBJ1-1, the complete variable domain reads EAGVTQFPSHSVIEKGQTVTLRCDPISGHDNLYWYRRVMGKEIKFLLHFVKESKQDESGMPNNRFLAERTGGTYSTLKVQPAELEDSGVYFCASSQDSGVDTEAFFGQGTRLTVV.

The chain carries TRBV18 and TRBJ2-5; D is uncertain. The J call may be faulty, since TRBJ2-7 better matches the DNA end. The CDR3 extends over 12 amino acids. Per the germline V gene, CDR1 is KGHSH and CDR2 is LQKENI. The DNA of the CDR3 is TGTGCCAGCTCATCCCCCACCTACGAGCAGTACTTC. Amino acids: CASSSPTYEQYF.

The rearrangement links TRBV5-1 to TRBJ2-5; D perhaps matches TRBD1 (5 bases). CDR1 and CDR2 from the germline V gene are SGHRS and YFSETQ. The CDR3 is 13 residues long. Trimming pared 4 bases from V and 3 bases from J, leaving 10 bases between. The chain's CDR3 is CASSGTGKETQYF. For the CDR3, the DNA is TGCGCCAGCAGCGGAACAGGAAAAGAGACCCAGTACTTC.

The chain couples TRBV19 to TRBJ2-1; 10 positions match TRBD1. The V gene end was trimmed by 3 bases and the J gene end by 3 bases; junction bases not matched to a gene: 2. CDR3 length: 15 amino acids. Germline CDR1 LNHDA, CDR2 SQIVND (reference sequence). CDR3 sequence (DNA): TGTGCCAGTAGTATTCGGGACAGGGGCTACAATGAGCAGTTCTTC. It translates to CASSIRDRGYNEQFF.

V gene TRBV30 combines with J gene TRBJ1-2; 7 positions agree with TRBD1. Per germline, CDR1 GTSNPN and CDR2 SVGIG (reference sequence). With 5 bases clipped from V and 5 bases from J, the junction kept 2 bases outside the gene matches. The CDR3 covers 11 residues. CDR3 sequence: CAWVQGYGYTF. The CDR3 DNA sequence: TGTGCCTGGGTACAGGGGTATGGCTACACCTTC.

The chain has TRBV4-3 and TRBJ2-7, with 7 bases lining up with TRBD2. The CDR3 has 15 amino acids. Germline V gene sequence: CDR1 LGHNA, CDR2 YSLEER. V was pared by 2 bases and J by 4 bases, with 8 bases of the junction left unmatched. CDR3 amino acids: CASSQQYRLAYEQYF. DNA of the CDR3: TGCGCCAGCAGCCAACAGTATCGACTAGCTTACGAGCAGTACTTC.

This chain uses TRBV5-8 with TRBJ2-7; weak D call: TRBD1 (6 bases). Trimming pared 2 bases from V and 3 bases from J, leaving 12 bases between. Germline-derived CDR1 and CDR2 are SGHTS and YDEGEE. The CDR3 is 14 residues long. The CDR3 DNA reads TGTGCCAGCAGCTTCGATCCAGGGGACTACGAGCAGTACTTC. It translates to CASSFDPGDYEQYF. The variable domain in full, with the rest retrieved from reference TRBV5-8 and TRBJ2-7, is EAGVTQSPTHLIKTRGQQATLRCSPISGHTSVYWYQQALGLGLQFLLWYDEGEERNRGNFPPRFSGRQFPNYSSELNVNALELEDSALYLCASSFDPGDYEQYFGPGTRLTVT.